The rows below give T cell receptor beta chains drawn from one sample of a study of blood T cells in healthy people across ages. TCRdb called the 5' RACE reads again in MiXCR, with one record for every CDR3 protein. The sample has 780,000 or so distinct CDR3 sequences, 25% seen once. The same sample was also used in a study of T cells of mothers and their children.

The sample consisted of blood. These receptors were taken from a boy between 10 and 17 years old in good health. CDR3s include the opening cysteine and the closing phenylalanine or tryptophan. A D gene is named only where the DNA matches it firmly. Only some rows state a clone size, as once, few, many or a class for expanded clones.

D,size,V,J,DNA,CDR3
TRBD1,few,TRBV28,TRBJ1-2,TGTGCCAGCAGGTCCGGGACAGGGCCACGGGGCTACACCTTC,CASRSGTGPRGYTF
TRBD1,few,TRBV29-1,TRBJ2-7,TGCAGCGTCCGGGACAGGGGCTTCTACGAGCAGTACTTC,CSVRDRGFYEQYF
TRBD2,NA,TRBV4-1,TRBJ2-1,TGCGCCAGCAGCCAAAAGGAAGGGGGCGTAGCGGGAGGCTATGAGCAGTTCTTC,CASSQKEGGVAGGYEQFF
NA,NA,TRBV29-1,TRBJ2-4,TGCAGCGTTTATGGGGGTGTTTCCAAAAACATTCAGTACTTC,CSVYGGVSKNIQYF
TRBD2,few,TRBV29-1,TRBJ2-7,TGCAGCGTTGAAGCGGGACTAGCGGGGGTAACCTACGAGCAGTACTTC,CSVEAGLAGVTYEQYF
NA,NA,TRBV6-6,TRBJ2-7,TGTGCCAGCAGCCAATACGGGGTAGCAGCTGAGCAGTACTTC,CASSQYGVAAEQYF
TRBD2,NA,TRBV13,TRBJ2-1,TGTGCCAGCAGCTACGCTAGCGGGAGTTTCGGTGAGCAGTTCTTC,CASSYASGSFGEQFF
NA,NA,TRBV6-1,TRBJ2-7,TGTGCCAGCAGTGACTCGGGACAATTCTACGAGCAGTACTTC,CASSDSGQFYEQYF
NA,NA,TRBV15,TRBJ2-7,TGTGCCACCAGCAGAGATCTCGCCTACGAGCAGTACTTC,CATSRDLAYEQYF
NA,few,TRBV12-3/TRBV12-4,TRBJ2-4,TGTGCCAGCAGTTTCTCCTTGACGGCTATTCAGTACTTC,CASSFSLTAIQYF
NA,few,TRBV6-1,TRBJ2-2,TGTGCCAGCAGTGAAGCCCGCTACCAGGGCACCGGGGAGCTGTTTTTT,CASSEARYQGTGELFF
TRBD1,few,TRBV5-1,TRBJ2-7,TGCGCCAGCAGCCCCAAGACAGGGGCTCTCTACGAGCAGTACTTC,CASSPKTGALYEQYF
NA,few,TRBV12-3/TRBV12-4,TRBJ2-7,TGTGCCAGCAGTTTCCGGGGGAACTCCTACGAGCAGTACTTC,CASSFRGNSYEQYF
NA,NA,TRBV18,TRBJ2-5,TGTGCCAGCTCACCGACCTCAGGAGACGGGACCCAGTACTTC,CASSPTSGDGTQYF
NA,few,TRBV20-1,TRBJ1-1,TGCAGTGCTAGAGTGTCAGGACGGGGGGTTGGGACGAACACTGAAGCTTTCTTT,CSARVSGRGVGTNTEAFF
NA,NA,TRBV18,TRBJ2-7,TGTGCCAGCTCACGGGGACGGCTGCACGGCGAGCAGTACTTC,CASSRGRLHGEQYF
NA,NA,TRBV29-1,TRBJ2-3,TGCAGCGCGGCCATCAGGGGGGGCATAGAAGATACGCAGTATTTT,CSAAIRGGIEDTQYF
TRBD1,NA,TRBV30,TRBJ2-1,TGTGCCTGGGGTCCGGGACAGGGACCCAATGAGCAGTTCTTC,CAWGPGQGPNEQFF
TRBD1,NA,TRBV20-1,TRBJ2-7,TGCAGTGCTCCAAGGACAGGGCCCAACGAGCAGTACTTC,CSAPRTGPNEQYF
NA,few,TRBV28,TRBJ2-3,TGTGCCAGCAGTCTAGGAAGACAGGTCGGCGTCGAAGATACGCAGTATTTT,CASSLGRQVGVEDTQYF
TRBD1,few,TRBV7-2,TRBJ1-1,TGTGCCAGCAGCTTAAGTAAACTTCGACAGGGCGAGGGTACTGAAGCCTTCTTT,CASSLSKLRQGEGTEAFF
NA,NA,TRBV12-3/TRBV12-4,TRBJ1-1,TGTGCCAGCAGTTTAGCGCTAAGCGGTGAAGCTTTCTTT,CASSLALSGEAFF
NA,NA,TRBV7-9,TRBJ2-3,TGTGCCAGCAGCGGCAGGGACGCGGATACGCAGTATTTT,CASSGRDADTQYF
NA,NA,TRBV2,TRBJ2-1,TGTGCCAGCAGTGAAGGACCCCACGGCGGCAATGAGCAGTTCTTC,CASSEGPHGGNEQFF
TRBD1,NA,TRBV3-1,TRBJ2-7,TGTGCCAGCAGCCAAGATACGGGACAGGTCTACGAGCAGTGCTTC,CASSQDTGQVYEQCF
NA,NA,TRBV7-3,TRBJ2-1,TGTGCCAGCAGCCCCGTAGGGGGCGGGGGTGAGCAGTTCTTC,CASSPVGGGGEQFF
NA,NA,TRBV20-1,TRBJ1-6,TGCAGTGCTCAGGACAGTTTTAATTCACCCCTCCACTTT,CSAQDSFNSPLHF
TRBD2,few,TRBV14,TRBJ2-3,TGTGCCAGCAGCCCAGCAGGACTAGCGATCACAGATACGCAGTATTTT,CASSPAGLAITDTQYF
NA,NA,TRBV6-6,TRBJ2-5,TGTGCCAGCAGTTACTCGCTAGCCGCAGAGACCCAGTACTTC,CASSYSLAAETQYF
NA,NA,TRBV21-1,TRBJ2-5,TGTGCCAGCAGCAAATGCCCGCTCCCAACTAGCTTCGGAGAGACCCAGTACTTC,CASSKCPLPTSFGETQYF
NA,few,TRBV4-1,TRBJ2-7,TGCGCCAGCAGTCAAGATGATCGCGAGCAGTACTTC,CASSQDDREQYF
NA,many,TRBV7-2,TRBJ2-7,TGCGCCAGCAGCCAAGATGGCACCTACGAGCAGTACTTC,CASSQDGTYEQYF
TRBD1,once,TRBV4-3,TRBJ2-1,TGCGCCAGCAGCCAAAGACCGGGACAGGGAGGTAATGAGCAGTTCTTC,CASSQRPGQGGNEQFF
TRBD1,NA,TRBV27,TRBJ2-7,TGTGCCAGCAGTCCCCTTGGGGACAGGGGATGGCACGAGCAGTACTTC,CASSPLGDRGWHEQYF
NA,few,TRBV10-3,TRBJ1-1,TGTGCCACCAACACCGGGGCCACTGAAGCTTTCTTT,CATNTGATEAFF
TRBD1,few,TRBV10-3,TRBJ1-2,TGTGCCATCAGTGAGTTCGACGGGACAGCGGACCACTATGGCTACACCTTC,CAISEFDGTADHYGYTF
TRBD1,NA,TRBV6-1,TRBJ2-7,TGTGCCAGCAGGAACAGACAGGGACGGTACGAGCAGTACTTC,CASRNRQGRYEQYF
NA,NA,TRBV6-6,TRBJ1-3,TGTGCCACCTCCGGGAACGCGGGAAACACCATATATTTT,CATSGNAGNTIYF
NA,NA,TRBV5-1,TRBJ2-7,TGCGCCAGCAGCAATGAGAGTTGCGAGCAGTACTTC,CASSNESCEQYF
TRBD1,NA,TRBV3-1,TRBJ2-2,TGTGCCAGCAGCCAGTCGGGACAGGGGGCTTATGACGGGGAGCTGTTTTTT,CASSQSGQGAYDGELFF
NA,few,TRBV7-6,TRBJ2-7,TGTGCCAGCAGCTTAGCAGGAACCCCCAACGAGCAGTACTTC,CASSLAGTPNEQYF
NA,few,TRBV2,TRBJ1-3,TGTGCCAGCAGTGGGGTAGCTGGAAACACCATATATTTT,CASSGVAGNTIYF
TRBD1,few,TRBV7-9,TRBJ1-4,TGTGCCAGCAGCCTACCTAGCGACAGGGCCCCTAATGAAAAACTGTTTTTT,CASSLPSDRAPNEKLFF